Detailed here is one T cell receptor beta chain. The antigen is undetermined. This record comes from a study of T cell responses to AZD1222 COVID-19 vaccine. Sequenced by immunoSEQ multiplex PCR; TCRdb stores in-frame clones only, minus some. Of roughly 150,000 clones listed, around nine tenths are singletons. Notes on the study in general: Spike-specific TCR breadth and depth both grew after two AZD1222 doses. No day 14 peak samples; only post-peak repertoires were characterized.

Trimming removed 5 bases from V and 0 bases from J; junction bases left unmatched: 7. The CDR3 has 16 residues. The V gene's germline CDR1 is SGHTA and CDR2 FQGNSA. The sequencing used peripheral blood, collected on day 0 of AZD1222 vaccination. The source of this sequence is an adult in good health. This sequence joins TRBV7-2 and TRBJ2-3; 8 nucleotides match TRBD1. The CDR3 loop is CASSPRTGSSTDTQYF. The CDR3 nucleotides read TGTGCCAGCAGCCCCCGGACAGGGTCTAGCACAGATACGCAGTATTTT.